This T cell receptor beta chain is drawn from a study of T cell repertoires in cytomegalovirus infection. TCRdb ran MiXCR on the reads and lists one entry per CDR3 protein. The sample holds about 460,000 distinct CDR3 sequences, approximately 10% seen once. Between the trimmed V and J ends, which lost 5 bases and 6 bases, there was a span of 25 bases. The length of the CDR3 is 17 residues. Germline assignment: CDR1 SEHNR and CDR2 FQNEAQ (reference sequence). This receptor was obtained from a human donor in good health (CMV status not recorded). Some clones in this sample may be carry-over from other donors' samples. The sequencing sample was made of PBMCs. The J gene is TRBJ2-5, the V gene TRBV7-9; possibly TRBD2 for D (6 bases). The CDR3 sequence: CASSASSGTPQKKTQYF. CDR3 bases: TGTGCCAGCAGCGCGAGCTCCGGGACTCCACAGAAGAAGACCCAGTACTTC.